Below are 15 T cell receptor beta chains sequenced from a single sample in a study of beta chain features in type 1 diabetes. Findings of the study overall: Moderate but significant shortening of TCRB CDR3s was recorded in all four CD4+ subsets from Type 1 diabetes patients.

No antigen is known for these receptors. The isolated RNA, all of it, was reverse transcribed, so expressed TCRB transcripts were what got sequenced. Using immunoSEQ multiplex PCR, the repertoire was profiled, and TCRdb retains in-frame clones only, with some absent. The data show hundreds of thousands of clones, approximately 10% seen once. The sequenced sample was naive CD4+ T cells from blood. The receptors shown here come from a young man with type 1 diabetes.

This clone turned up a few times. The chain is built from TRBV29-1 and TRBJ2-5, with 8 positions matching TRBD1. The J call may be incorrect, as the DNA end agrees better with TRBJ2-7. CDR3 length equals 12 residues. CDR1 and CDR2 from the germline V gene are SQVTM and ANQGSEA. CDR3 in amino acids: CSVGQGSHEQYF. The CDR3 DNA sequence: TGCAGCGTAGGACAGGGTTCTCACGAGCAGTACTTC.

This clone was detected a few times. The CDR3 DNA sequence: TGTGCCTGGACCCCCGGACAGATGTACCAAGAGACCCAGTACTTC. Translation: CAWTPGQMYQETQYF. This chain uses TRBV30 with TRBJ2-5; maybe TRBD1 (6 bases). Deletions cut 4 bases from V and 0 bases from J, with 15 bases between. The CDR3 is 15 amino acids. Germline loops: CDR1 GTSNPN, CDR2 SVGIG (reference sequence).

This clone was picked up a small number of times. The chain links TRBV7-6 to TRBJ2-5; tentative D call: TRBD1 (6 bases). The CDR3 runs to 13 residues. Germline CDR1 reads SGHVS; CDR2 reads FNYEAQ. V lost 5 bases to trimming and J lost 2 bases, with 9 bases between them. In DNA form, the CDR3 reads TGTGCCAGCAGCAAAGGACAGCAAGAGACCCAGTACTTC. It is translated as CASSKGQQETQYF.

The rearrangement joins TRBV7-3 to TRBJ2-5, with D perhaps TRBD1 (5 bases). CDR1 and CDR2 from the germline V gene are SGHTA and FQGTGA. V was cut by 4 bases and J by 5 bases, with 17 bases left in between. The CDR3 has 15 residues. This chain's CDR3 is CASSSRGALLETQYF. CDR3 nucleotides: TGTGCCAGCAGCTCTCGTGGGGCGCTTTTGGAGACCCAGTACTTC.

This chain links TRBV9 with TRBJ2-1; 13 nucleotides line up with TRBD2. Germline CDR1 SGDLS, CDR2 YYNGEE. Trimming took 4 bases from V and 15 from J; bases not matched to a gene: 16. The CDR3 extends over 16 amino acids. The CDR3: CASSTLLAGGLARLFF. For the CDR3, the DNA is TGTGCCAGCAGCACACTACTAGCGGGGGGGCTAGCTCGTCTGTTCTTC. Supplemented by reference TRBV9 and TRBJ2-1, the full variable domain reads DSGVTQTPKHLITATGQRVTLRCSPRSGDLSVYWYQQSLDQGLQFLIQYYNGEERAKGNILERFSAQQFPDLHSELNLSSLELGDSALYFCASSTLLAGGLARLFFGPGTRLTVL.

The CDR3 DNA reads as TGTGCCAGCAGTGACTCGATGGGACAGGGGGATCAAGAGACCCAGTACTTC. As protein: CASSDSMGQGDQETQYF. V usage is TRBV6-4 and J usage is TRBJ2-5, with 11 bases matching TRBD1. The J segment lost 2 bases and the V segment lost 0 bases, leaving 5 bases of the junction unmatched. The germline gives CDR1 MRHNA, CDR2 SNTAGT. The CDR3 spans 17 residues.

This clone was seen a few times. This chain links TRBV7-6 with TRBJ2-5; no clear D gene. Germline V lookup: CDR1 SGHVS, CDR2 FNYEAQ. The CDR3 length is 14 residues. V was clipped by 5 bases and J by 3 bases, with 13 bases between them. CDR3 protein: CASSPAVQKETQYF. The DNA of the CDR3 is TGTGCCAGCAGCCCCGCGGTGCAGAAAGAGACCCAGTACTTC.

The genes are TRBV9 and TRBJ1-4, with 7 positions matching TRBD1. This CDR3 region has 15 residues. Germline CDR1 and CDR2: SGDLS and YYNGEE. V lost 4 bases, J lost 4 bases, and 7 bases stayed unmatched. CDR3 in amino acids: CASSTPGQFNEKLFF. Here the CDR3 DNA reads TGTGCCAGCAGCACACCGGGACAGTTTAATGAAAAACTGTTTTTT.

The table lists this clone with a few counts. The V and J genes are TRBV9 and TRBJ2-1, with D possibly being TRBD2 (6 bases). CDR1 is SGDLS, CDR2 YYNGEE, per germline. The V end lost 0 bases, the J end lost 6 bases, and 13 bases lay between the germline ends. This CDR3 is 15 amino acids long. Written as DNA, the CDR3 is TGTGCCAGCAGCGTAGCTGGAGGGCCCCCCAATGAGCAGTTCTTC. This sequence encodes CASSVAGGPPNEQFF.

This clone was detected a few times. The V and J genes are TRBV2 and TRBJ1-2; possibly TRBD1 for D (5 bases). V lost 4 bases and J 3 bases, leaving 9 bases between the germline ends. The CDR3 spans 13 residues. Germline-derived CDR1 and CDR2 are SNHLY and FYNNEI. The CDR3 DNA reads TGTGCCAGCAGTGTAGGGGAGGACTATGGCTACACCTTC. Translating gives CASSVGEDYGYTF.

The CDR3 region has the DNA TGTGCCATCAGTGAGTCTTCTTTAGAAGAGACCCAGTACTTC. This sequence encodes CAISESSLEETQYF. The chain employs TRBV10-3 and TRBJ2-5; D not resolved. Germline CDR1 and CDR2: ENHRY and SYGVKD. V lost 0 bases and J lost 3, with 8 bases in between. The CDR3 runs 14 residues.

CDR3 bases: TGCGCCAGCAGCTCGGTCGGGGGCAATCAGCCCCAGCATTTT. Its translation is CASSSVGGNQPQHF. The chain links TRBV5-1 to TRBJ1-5; the D is unclear. The CDR3 extends over 14 amino acids. Germline assignment: CDR1 SGHRS and CDR2 YFSETQ. The ends were cut back, 3 bases at V and 2 bases at J, with 9 bases in the middle.

The chain combines TRBV11-2 with TRBJ2-7, with TRBD1 matching over 7 bases. The CDR3 loop spans 12 amino acids. Germline V lookup: CDR1 SGHAT, CDR2 FQNNGV. V was pared by 8 bases and J by 2 bases, with 3 bases of the junction left unmatched. CDR3 bases: TGTGCCAGCGGCGGACAGGCCTACGAGCAGTACTTC. This sequence encodes CASGGQAYEQYF. The whole variable domain, filled in from reference TRBV11-2 and TRBJ2-7, reads EAGVAQSPRYKIIEKRQSVAFWCNPISGHATLYWYQQILGQGPKLLIQFQNNGVVDDSQLPKDRFSAERLKGVDSTLKIQPAKLEDSAVYLCASGGQAYEQYFGPGTRLTVT.

This clone came up a few times. The V and J genes are TRBV5-1 and TRBJ2-7; 9 bases map to TRBD1. From germline, CDR1 is SGHRS and CDR2 YFSETQ. This CDR3 is built from 14 residues. V shed 2 bases and J 5 bases; nucleotides not matched to a gene: 5. CDR3 protein: CASSLVGTGNEQYF. The CDR3 coding sequence is TGCGCCAGCAGCTTAGTTGGGACAGGGAACGAGCAGTACTTC.

The CDR3 sequence is CSVDRAGTQVETQYF. The CDR3 DNA reads TGCAGCGTGGATCGCGCAGGGACTCAAGTGGAGACCCAGTACTTC. The chain has TRBV29-1 and TRBJ2-5; possibly TRBD2 for D (6 bases). CDR3 length: 15 amino acids. The V gene lost 6 bases and the J gene lost 5 bases, with 22 bases spanning the gap. The germline gives CDR1 SQVTM, CDR2 ANQGSEA.